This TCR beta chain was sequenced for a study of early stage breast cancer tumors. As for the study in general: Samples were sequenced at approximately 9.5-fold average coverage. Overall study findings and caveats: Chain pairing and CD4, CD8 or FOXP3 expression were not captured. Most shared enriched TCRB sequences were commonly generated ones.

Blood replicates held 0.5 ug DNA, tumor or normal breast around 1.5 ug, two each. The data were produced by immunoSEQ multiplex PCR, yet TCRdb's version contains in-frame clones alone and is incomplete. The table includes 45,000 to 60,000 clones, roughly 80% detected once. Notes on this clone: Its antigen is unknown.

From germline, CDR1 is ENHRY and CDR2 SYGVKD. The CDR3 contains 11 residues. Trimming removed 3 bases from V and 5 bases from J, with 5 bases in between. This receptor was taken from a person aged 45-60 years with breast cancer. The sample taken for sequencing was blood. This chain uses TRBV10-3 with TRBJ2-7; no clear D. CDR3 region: CAISDRNEQYF. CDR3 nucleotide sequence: TGTGCCATCAGTGACAGGAACGAGCAGTACTTC.